What follows describes a single T cell receptor (beta chain). The target antigen is unknown. The V gene end was trimmed by 7 bases and the J gene end by 4 bases; junction bases not matched to a gene: 21. The CDR3 runs 19 residues. CDR1 is KGHSH and CDR2 is LQKENI in the germline V gene. The data are from a study of T cell repertoires in cytomegalovirus infection. General study points: It was HLA-C-restricted CMV-specific TCR beta clonotypes that dominated the response ex vivo.

Using its own MiXCR run on the reads, TCRdb lists one record per CDR3 protein. The sample has about 400,000 distinct CDR3 sequences; roughly 18% are singletons. J is TRBJ2-3 and V is TRBV18, with 9 nucleotides matching TRBD1. The sequencing sample was made of PBMCs. The receptor's source is a human donor in good health (CMV status not recorded). Some clones in this sample may be carry-over from other donors' samples. CDR3 sequence reads: CASFSIPGQGSVVADTQYF. DNA of the CDR3: TGTGCCAGCTTTTCCATCCCGGGACAGGGAAGTGTGGTCGCAGATACGCAGTATTTT.